This T cell receptor (beta chain) comes out of a study of cytomegalovirus exposure and HLA in healthy donors. Broader study findings: Altogether, 150 to 200 TCR beta chains were recorded as cytomegalovirus-associated.

Sequenced by immunoSEQ multiplex PCR; TCRdb stores in-frame clones only, minus some. The sample includes roughly 170,000 clones, approximately 84% seen only once; the top ten take 2.5% to 3%. With respect to this clone: Its antigen is unknown.

The sequenced sample consisted of PBMCs. The receptor was derived from a woman aged 18-30 years in good health and CMV-seropositive.

CDR3 amino acids: CASRLQGRMNTEAFF. Here the CDR3 DNA reads TGTGCCAGTAGGCTACAGGGCCGGATGAACACTGAAGCTTTCTTT. The chain is built from TRBV19 and TRBJ1-1, with D possibly TRBD1 on 6 matching bases. The V gene lost 6 bases and the J gene lost 0 bases, with 14 bases spanning the gap. The CDR3 sequence is 15 residues long. Per germline, CDR1 LNHDA and CDR2 SQIVND (reference sequence).